This TCR beta chain was found in a study of Ad26.COV2.S vaccination and SARS-CoV-2 variants. Findings and limits, study-wide: Once vaccination had occurred, spike-specific CD8+ and CD4+ T cell responses reportedly showed substantial breadth.

Regarding this clone: What it binds is not known.

TCRdb keeps only in-frame clones here, not all; method: immunoSEQ multiplex PCR. In the table there are around 320,000 clones, about 86% of which are singletons. CDR3 size: 14 residues. The V end was cut by 3 bases, the J end by 1 base, with 10 bases between. Per the germline V gene, CDR1 is LGHDT and CDR2 is YNNKEL (reference sequence). Treatment in this sample: over 15 received Ad26.COV2.S at low or high dose, single or two shots; about 5 received placebo; per-sample allocation not given. Collection of the samples took place on day 63 after the first injection of vaccine or placebo. The source was peripheral blood, collected in a trial of Ad26.COV2.S vaccine versus placebo. V and J are TRBV3-1 (or the pseudogene TRBV3-2) and TRBJ2-7; D may be TRBD2 (6 bases). The sequence was collected from a person between 18 and 65 years old who received the Ad26.COV2.S COVID-19 vaccine or a placebo. CDR3: CASSQQRGSYEQYF. The CDR3 region has the DNA TGTGCCAGCAGCCAGCAACGGGGGTCCTACGAGCAGTACTTC.